These 32 T cell receptor beta chains came from one sample sequenced in a study of blood T cell repertoires in COVID-19. Profiled with immunoSEQ multiplex PCR; TCRdb holds only in-frame clones, not every one. This sample has under 400,000 clones, with around 90% found just once. Sequencing was performed on peripheral blood. The receptors were sampled from a man between 18 and 35 years old with active or convalescent COVID-19.

The rearrangement uses TRBV4-3 and TRBJ1-1; unclear D gene. The CDR3 is made up of 13 amino acids. Per the germline V gene, CDR1 is LGHNA and CDR2 is YSLEER. With 2 bases removed from V and 2 bases from J, the gap between germline ends came to 6 bases. The CDR3 bases are TGCGCCAGCAGCCAATCGGGAAACACTGAAGCTTTCTTT. It translates to CASSQSGNTEAFF.

The chain couples TRBV19 to TRBJ2-5, with TRBD1 identical over 10 bases. The CDR3 runs 17 residues. Germline V lookup: CDR1 LNHDA, CDR2 SQIVND (reference sequence). Germline trimming cut 2 bases from V and 7 bases from J; bases unmatched to any gene: 13. The CDR3, as DNA: TGTGCCAGTAGTATAAAATTGGACAGGGGGGGAGCTCGGACCCAGTACTTC. It encodes CASSIKLDRGGARTQYF.

This sequence joins TRBV27 and TRBJ1-1; 12 nucleotides match TRBD1. The CDR3 covers 17 residues. Looked up from germline, CDR1 is MNHEY and CDR2 is SMNVEV (reference sequence). Trimming cost V 5 bases and J 1 base; bases outside gene matches: 8. The CDR3 loop reads CASSKGQGAAGNTEAFF. CDR3 sequence (DNA): TGTGCCAGCAGTAAGGGACAGGGGGCAGCGGGGAACACTGAAGCTTTCTTT.

Regarding this clone: The sample has other DNA sequences that encode this CDR3 too. The genes are TRBV18 and TRBJ2-5, with 10 bases identical to TRBD2. Trimming removed 3 bases from V and 2 bases from J; junction bases left unmatched: 3. The length of the CDR3 is 15 residues. Germline V gene sequence: CDR1 KGHSH, CDR2 LQKENI. CDR3 loop: CASSPLAGGQETQYF. CDR3 coding DNA: TGTGCCAGCTCACCTTTAGCGGGAGGACAAGAGACCCAGTACTTC. Combining the CDR3 with reference TRBV18 and TRBJ2-5 gives the whole variable domain NAGVMQNPRHLVRRRGQEARLRCSPMKGHSHVYWYRQLPEEGLKFMVYLQKENIIDESGMPKERFSAEFPKEGPSILRIQQVVRGDSAAYFCASSPLAGGQETQYFGPGTRLLVL.

The gene calls are TRBV15 and TRBJ2-7; D remains ambiguous. The CDR3 totals 14 residues. CDR1 is LNHNV, CDR2 YYDKDF, per germline (reference sequence). The germline V and J ends were trimmed by 0 bases and 3 bases, with 9 bases remaining between them. In nucleotides, the CDR3 is TGTGCCACCAGCAGAGATGAACAGTACTACGAGCAGTACTTC. Amino acids: CATSRDEQYYEQYF.

J is TRBJ1-1 and V is TRBV6-5; D possibly corresponds to TRBD1 (5 bases). The CDR3 consists of 14 residues. V was cut by 7 bases and J by 3 bases, with 15 bases left in between. Looked up from germline, CDR1 is MNHEY and CDR2 is SVGAGI. The CDR3 sequence is CASNQAGDDTEAFF. CDR3 nucleotides: TGTGCCAGCAACCAGGCGGGGGATGACACTGAAGCTTTCTTT.

The rearrangement uses TRBV5-6 and TRBJ2-1, with TRBD2 matching over 9 bases. Germline-derived CDR1 and CDR2 are SGHDT and YYEEEE. The trim removed 4 bases at V and 8 bases at J, leaving 13 bases unmatched. The CDR3 is 16 residues long. This chain's CDR3 is CASSGYSGSGFDEQFF. CDR3 DNA sequence: TGTGCCAGCAGCGGTTATAGCGGGAGTGGCTTTGATGAGCAGTTCTTC. Full variable domain (rest looked up from reference TRBV5-6 and TRBJ2-1): DAGVTQSPTHLIKTRGQQVTLRCSPKSGHDTVSWYQQALGQGPQFIFQYYEEEERQRGNFPDRFSGHQFPNYSSELNVNALLLGDSALYLCASSGYSGSGFDEQFFGPGTRLTVL.

The CDR3 nucleotides are TGTGCCAGCAGTTTTGCGGACAGTGACAATGAGCAGTTCTTC. This encodes CASSFADSDNEQFF. The chain recombines TRBV27 with TRBJ2-1, with a possible D match to TRBD1 (6 bases). Germline CDR1 MNHEY, CDR2 SMNVEV (reference sequence). Trimming removed 3 bases from V and 5 bases from J, with 11 bases in between. The CDR3 contains 14 residues.

The gene calls are TRBV7-3 and TRBJ1-5, with TRBD1 as a possible D gene (5 bases). V lost 0 bases, J lost 4 bases, and 10 bases lay in between. This CDR3 is 15 amino acids long. CDR1 and CDR2 from the germline V gene are SGHTA and FQGTGA. The CDR3 reads CASSLTAGPNQPQHF. CDR3 DNA: TGTGCCAGCAGCTTAACAGCAGGGCCGAATCAGCCCCAGCATTTT.

The chain joins TRBV5-1 to TRBJ2-3, with TRBD2 identical over 12 bases. V was clipped by 3 bases and J by 2 bases; unmatched bases: 4. The CDR3 length is 16 residues. The germline V gene encodes CDR1 SGHRS and CDR2 YFSETQ. The CDR3 DNA is TGCGCCAGCAGCTCTGGACTAGCGGGGTACACAGATACGCAGTATTTT. Translating gives CASSSGLAGYTDTQYF.

V is TRBV9 and J is TRBJ1-3; D is possibly TRBD1 (5 bases). The CDR3 covers 19 residues. The V gene lost 0 bases and the J gene lost 4 bases, with 23 bases spanning the gap. Germline CDR1 reads SGDLS; CDR2 reads YYNGEE. CDR3 protein: CASSVAGLLPTSKGNTIYF. The CDR3 DNA reads TGTGCCAGCAGCGTAGCGGGACTACTTCCAACCTCGAAAGGAAACACCATATATTTT.

The chain couples TRBV7-3 to TRBJ1-6; maybe TRBD1 (6 bases). Germline lookup yields CDR1 SGHTA and CDR2 FQGTGA. The CDR3 has 15 amino acids. Trimming left V 2 bases short and J 5 bases short, with 10 bases between. The CDR3 DNA reads TGTGCCAGCAGCTTACGACAGGAGAATAATTCACCCCTCCACTTT. Translated: CASSLRQENNSPLHF.

The rearrangement joins TRBV19 to TRBJ2-5, with 11 bases matching TRBD2. CDR1 and CDR2 from the germline V gene are LNHDA and SQIVND (reference sequence). Trimming at V came to 8 bases and at J to 2 bases, leaving 4 bases not matched to a gene. The CDR3 consists of 14 residues. The CDR3 DNA follows: TGTGCCAGTGGACTAGCGGGCCTTCAAGAGACCCAGTACTTC. Its protein is CASGLAGLQETQYF. Variable domain in full (rest from reference TRBV19 and TRBJ2-5): DGGITQSPKYLFRKEGQNVTLSCEQNLNHDAMYWYRQDPGQGLRLIYYSQIVNDFQKGDIAEGYSVSREKKESFPLTVTSAQKNPTAFYLCASGLAGLQETQYFGPGTRLLVL.

The chain joins TRBV7-3 to TRBJ2-2, with TRBD2 matching 9 bases. Trimming removed 5 bases from V and 6 bases from J; junction bases left unmatched: 10. This CDR3 comprises 16 residues. Germline V CDR1 and CDR2: SGHTA, FQGTGA. DNA for the CDR3: TGTGCCAGCAGCCCATGGGCGGGAGGGGTTGCCGGGGAGCTGTTTTTT. It translates to CASSPWAGGVAGELFF.

The chain combines TRBV24-1 with TRBJ2-2; TRBD2 matches at 11 bases. Trimming removed 2 bases from V and 1 base from J; junction bases left unmatched: 8. This CDR3 is 19 amino acids long. Germline V lookup: CDR1 KGHDR, CDR2 SFDVKD. This CDR3 is CATSDSLDSGRENTGELFF. The CDR3 region has the DNA TGTGCCACCAGTGATTCCCTCGATAGCGGGAGGGAGAACACCGGGGAGCTGTTTTTT.

The chain carries TRBV7-9 and TRBJ2-3, with D maybe TRBD1 (7 bases). Germline assignment: CDR1 SEHNR and CDR2 FQNEAQ (reference sequence). There are 15 residues in the CDR3. With 5 bases removed from V and 6 bases from J, the gap between germline ends came to 18 bases. The CDR3 nucleotides read TGTGCCAGCAGCATTGGGGGCAGGGGGGTTGATACGCAGTATTTT. Translated, it gives CASSIGGRGVDTQYF.

The chain carries TRBV28 and TRBJ1-1, with D perhaps matching TRBD1 (6 bases). The germline V and J ends were trimmed by 6 bases and 1 base, with 15 bases remaining between them. Germline CDR1 reads MDHEN; CDR2 reads SYDVKM. The CDR3 sequence is 15 residues long. CDR3 amino acids: CASSSPWTANTEAFF. In DNA form, the CDR3 reads TGTGCCAGCAGCTCCCCCTGGACAGCGAACACTGAAGCTTTCTTT.

This sequence joins TRBV27 and TRBJ2-2; no clear D. The CDR3 covers 13 residues. From germline, CDR1 is MNHEY and CDR2 SMNVEV (reference sequence). V dropped 5 bases and J dropped 8 bases, with 12 bases sitting between them. The CDR3 DNA follows: TGTGCCAGCAGTACAGAAGGTCGGGGGGAGCTGTTTTTT. Translation: CASSTEGRGELFF.

This chain uses TRBV3-1 (or the pseudogene TRBV3-2) with TRBJ2-1; D perhaps matches TRBD2 (5 bases). This CDR3 region has 14 residues. In germline, CDR1 is LGHDT, CDR2 YNNKEL (reference sequence). Deletions cut 1 base from V and 3 bases from J, with 7 bases between. The chain's CDR3 is CASSQAGYYNEQFF. DNA of the CDR3: TGTGCCAGCAGCCAAGCGGGATACTACAATGAGCAGTTCTTC.

This chain joins TRBV5-6 and TRBJ1-2, with 8 bases that match TRBD1. The CDR3 sequence is 15 residues long. The germline V gene has CDR1 SGHDT and CDR2 YYEEEE. V shed 4 bases and J 1 base; nucleotides not matched to a gene: 6. The CDR3: CASSPRDRNNYGYTF. The CDR3, as DNA: TGTGCCAGCAGCCCCCGGGACAGGAATAACTATGGCTACACCTTC.

This clone was recorded only once. This sample includes further DNA sequences coding for the same CDR3. This chain connects TRBV28 to TRBJ1-5; tentative D call: TRBD1 (5 bases). This CDR3 comprises 15 residues. Deletions cut 3 bases from V and 4 bases from J, with 13 bases between. Looked up from germline, CDR1 is MDHEN and CDR2 is SYDVKM. In DNA form, the CDR3 reads TGTGCCAGCAGTTTTACAGGCGCCCGAAATCAGCCCCAGCATTTT. Encoded protein: CASSFTGARNQPQHF.

The chain couples TRBV30 to TRBJ1-2; 11 bases agree with TRBD1. The CDR3 has 14 residues. J lost 4 bases, V lost 3 bases, and 4 bases had no gene match. Germline values: CDR1 GTSNPN, CDR2 SVGIG (reference sequence). The CDR3 reads CAWRGQGAGYGYTF. The CDR3, as DNA: TGTGCCTGGAGAGGACAGGGGGCTGGCTATGGCTACACCTTC.

This chain links TRBV6-5 with TRBJ1-5; D not certain. The CDR3 length is 14 residues. V gave up 7 bases and J gave up 0 bases, with 10 bases separating them. Germline CDR1 is MNHEY and CDR2 is SVGAGI. Here the CDR3 reads CASTPSGSNQPQHF. In nucleotides, the CDR3 is TGTGCCAGCACCCCCAGCGGTAGCAATCAGCCCCAGCATTTT.

This clone was counted a single time. The rearrangement joins TRBV7-9 to TRBJ2-5, with 7 bases matching TRBD1. J lost 3 bases, V lost 5 bases, and 3 bases had no gene match. The CDR3 spans 13 residues. The germline V gene has CDR1 SEHNR and CDR2 FQNEAQ (reference sequence). CDR3 DNA sequence: TGTGCCAGCAGCGACGGGACAGAAGAGACCCAGTACTTC. This gives the protein CASSDGTEETQYF. Combining the CDR3 with reference TRBV7-9 and TRBJ2-5 gives the whole variable domain DTGVSQNPRHKITKRGQNVTFRCDPISEHNRLYWYRQTLGQGPEFLTYFQNEAQLEKSRLLSDRFSAERPKGSFSTLEIQRTEQGDSAMYLCASSDGTEETQYFGPGTRLLVL.

The genes are TRBV2 and TRBJ2-3; 10 positions agree with TRBD2. Per germline, CDR1 SNHLY and CDR2 FYNNEI. Trimming at V came to 8 bases and at J to 4 bases, leaving 3 bases not matched to a gene. CDR3 length: 13 residues. In nucleotides, the CDR3 is TGTGCCAGCCCGGGACTAGCGTCAGATACGCAGTATTTT. This translates into CASPGLASDTQYF.

The V and J genes are TRBV25-1 and TRBJ2-2; a weak D match, TRBD1 (5 bases). Germline V gene data show CDR1 as MGHDK and CDR2 as SYGVNS. V shed 7 bases and J shed 1 base, with 7 bases lying between them. The CDR3 runs to 13 residues. CDR3 protein: CASNDRNTGELFF. In nucleotides, the CDR3 is TGTGCCAGCAATGACAGGAACACCGGGGAGCTGTTTTTT.

Only one count was recorded for this clone. The chain joins TRBV24-1 to TRBJ2-1; TRBD1 agrees at 7 bases. Germline CDR1 is KGHDR and CDR2 is SFDVKD. This CDR3 is 16 amino acids long. V was clipped by 7 bases and J by 2 bases; unmatched bases: 10. CDR3 amino acids: CATSPKQGPPYNEQFF. CDR3 coding DNA: TGTGCCACCAGCCCGAAACAGGGGCCCCCCTACAATGAGCAGTTCTTC.

The chain is built from TRBV11-1 and TRBJ2-7; 10 bases align to TRBD1. This CDR3 region has 15 residues. CDR1 SGHAT and CDR2 FQDESV come from the germline V gene (reference sequence). J was trimmed by 0 bases and V by 1 base; bases with no gene match: 0. This CDR3 is CASSLGQGASYEQYF. As DNA, the CDR3 is TGTGCCAGCAGCTTAGGACAGGGGGCCTCCTACGAGCAGTACTTC.

The rearrangement links TRBV7-8 to TRBJ1-5, with TRBD1 identical over 8 bases. V gave up 5 bases and J gave up 1 base; unmatched junction bases: 7. The CDR3 totals 16 residues. Germline V gene data show CDR1 as SGHVS and CDR2 as FQNEAQ. In DNA form, the CDR3 reads TGTGCCAGCAGCCCCGGACAGGGCCACAGCAATCAGCCCCAGCATTTT. Translation gives CASSPGQGHSNQPQHF.

The rearrangement links TRBV28 to TRBJ2-4; weak D call: TRBD2 (7 bases). Germline V lookup: CDR1 MDHEN, CDR2 SYDVKM. CDR3 length equals 14 residues. V lost 6 bases to trimming and J lost 7 bases, with 16 bases between them. Here the CDR3 reads CASSPGGSGNIQYF. The CDR3 DNA reads as TGTGCCAGCAGCCCGGGGGGCTCGGGGAACATTCAGTACTTC.

This chain uses TRBV10-3 with TRBJ2-2; tentative D call: TRBD1 (7 bases). Germline V gene data show CDR1 as ENHRY and CDR2 as SYGVKD. Trimming stripped 6 bases from V and 5 bases from J, with 10 bases between. The CDR3 is 13 residues long. The CDR3 is CAIRTGRTGELFF. Here the CDR3 DNA reads TGTGCCATCAGGACAGGGAGGACCGGGGAGCTGTTTTTT.

Turning to this clone: Distinct nucleotide sequences in the sample also encode this CDR3. The J gene is TRBJ2-5, the V gene TRBV7-3, with D perhaps TRBD1 (6 bases). The V end lost 5 bases, the J end lost 5 bases, and 12 bases lay between the germline ends. Germline V gene data show CDR1 as SGHTA and CDR2 as FQGTGA. This CDR3 has 13 residues. The CDR3 region has the DNA TGTGCCAGCAGCCCACAGGGTGGGGAGACCCAGTACTTC. Translation: CASSPQGGETQYF.